The present TCR beta chain was sequenced within a study of CD8+CD57+ T cells in acquired aplastic anemia. Profiles of TCR beta VDJ and CDR3 were generated from a genomic DNA template. A single record per CDR3 protein comes from TCRdb applying MiXCR to the reads. The sample shows approximately 200,000 distinct CDR3 sequences, under 65% of them seen only once. The source material was sorted CD4+, CD8+, or CD8+CD57+ T cells (not recorded which) from PBMCs. This sequence was found in a human donor in good health.

The CDR3 DNA sequence: TGCGCCAGCAGCTTGGAATCAGCGGGACACGAATTAACAGATACGCAGTATTTT. This encodes CASSLESAGHELTDTQYF. The V and J genes are TRBV5-1 and TRBJ2-3, with a possible D match to TRBD2 (7 bases). Germline V CDR1 and CDR2: SGHRS, YFSETQ. The CDR3 loop spans 18 amino acids. V lost 0 bases and J lost 3, with 20 bases in between.